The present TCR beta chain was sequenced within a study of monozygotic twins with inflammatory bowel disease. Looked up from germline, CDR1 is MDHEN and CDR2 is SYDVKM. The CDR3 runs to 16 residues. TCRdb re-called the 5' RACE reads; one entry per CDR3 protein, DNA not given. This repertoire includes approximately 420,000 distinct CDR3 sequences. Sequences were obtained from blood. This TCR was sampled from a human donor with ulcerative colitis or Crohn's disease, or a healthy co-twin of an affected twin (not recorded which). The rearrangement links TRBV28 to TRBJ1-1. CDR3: CASNSAAAGMNTEAFF.